These 8 T cell receptor beta chains came from one sample sequenced in a study of T cells in Graves' hyperthyroidism and ophthalmopathy. Regions amplified from RNA transcripts were the TCR beta CDR3 regions. The TCR CDR3 was amplified in a first-round RT-PCR using the HTBI primer set. TCRdb recomputed calls from the multiplex PCR reads with MiXCR, one row per CDR3 protein. The table lists hundreds of thousands of distinct CDR3 sequences, about 35% of them singletons. The sample comprised blood. Every receptor here comes from a woman in her thirties or forties with Graves' hyperthyroidism.

Concerning this clonotype: A read error may account for a junction end that differs from germline. V is TRBV4-1 and J is TRBJ1-1; D possibly corresponds to TRBD1 (5 bases). This CDR3 has 15 amino acids. Germline CDR1 and CDR2: MGHRA and YSYEKL. The CDR3 region has the DNA TGCGCCAGCAGCTATGGGCAGACAGTGGACACTGAAGCTCTCTTT. Translation gives CASSYGQTVDTEALF.

The gene calls are TRBV29-1 and TRBJ1-2, with TRBD1 as a possible D gene (5 bases). Trimming removed 8 bases at V and 6 bases at J, with 13 bases between. Germline V gives CDR1 SQVTM, CDR2 ANQGSEA. CDR3 size: 11 residues. The CDR3 is CSQEGRDGYTF. DNA of the CDR3: TGCAGCCAAGAGGGACGCGATGGCTACACCTTC. Drawing the rest from reference TRBV29-1 and TRBJ1-2, the complete variable domain is SAVISQKPSRDICQRGTSLTIQCQVDSQVTMMFWYRQQPGQSLTLIATANQGSEATYESGFVIDKFPISRPNLTFSTLTVSNMSPEDSSIYLCSQEGRDGYTFGSGTRLTVV.

This clonotype was seen a single time. A read error may produce the germline difference seen at one junction end. The chain carries TRBV7-2 and TRBJ1-2; a possible D gene is TRBD1 (6 bases). The CDR3 is 13 residues long. Germline V gene lookup returns CDR1 SGHTA and CDR2 FQGNSA. The CDR3 DNA sequence: TGTGCCAGCAGCTTAACAGGGAACTATAGCTACACCTTC. Amino acid sequence: CASSLTGNYSYTF.

This chain uses TRBV18 with TRBJ1-2; D unresolved. From germline, CDR1 is KGHSH and CDR2 LQKENI. This CDR3 region has 15 residues. V was cut by 0 bases and J by 3 bases, with 11 bases left in between. Here the CDR3 DNA reads TGTGCCAGCTCACCACCCGGGGTTGGAGACTATGGCTACACCTTC. It specifies CASSPPGVGDYGYTF.

The table lists this clonotype with many counts. The J gene is TRBJ1-1, the V gene TRBV7-8; D may be TRBD1 (6 bases). V was clipped by 1 base and J by 7 bases, with 19 bases between them. CDR3 length: 16 residues. Germline CDR1 reads SGHVS; CDR2 reads FQNEAQ. CDR3 region: CASSLDYRAGGGEAFF. The CDR3 region has the DNA TGTGCCAGCAGCTTAGACTACAGGGCGGGTGGGGGTGAAGCTTTCTTT.

CDR3 region: CAMQSSGILDTQYF. The CDR3 nucleotides are TGTGCCATGCAGTCTAGCGGGATTCTTGATACGCAGTATTTT. This chain uses TRBV10-3 with TRBJ2-3, with 9 bases identical to TRBD2. Looked up from germline, CDR1 is ENHRY and CDR2 is SYGVKD. This CDR3 has 14 residues. J lost 6 bases, V lost 9 bases, and 10 bases had no gene match.

This clonotype was detected ten times or more. The CDR3 nucleotides are TGTGCCAGCAGTTACTCCCTTTGGGAGACCCAGTACTTC. This sequence encodes CASSYSLWETQYF. This chain links TRBV6-5 with TRBJ2-5, with no clear D. The CDR3 runs to 13 residues. V was trimmed by 0 bases and J by 5 bases, leaving 7 bases between them. CDR1 is MNHEY, CDR2 SVGAGI, per germline.

This clonotype was picked up many times. The chain has TRBV7-2 and TRBJ1-6; the D is unclear. Germline V gene lookup returns CDR1 SGHTA and CDR2 FQGNSA. The CDR3 has 14 amino acids. Trimming took off 1 base at V and 9 bases at J, with 10 bases between the two ends. CDR3 sequence: CASSLGGAASPLHF. In DNA form, the CDR3 reads TGTGCCAGCAGCTTAGGGGGAGCCGCTTCACCCCTCCACTTT.